These 23 T cell receptor beta chains were sequenced from one sample in a study of cytomegalovirus exposure and HLA in healthy donors. This PCR relied on a set of 60 Vbeta primers and 13 Jbeta primers. Sequenced by immunoSEQ multiplex PCR; TCRdb stores in-frame clones only, minus some. This sample yields 150,000 to 200,000 clones, of which 87% are seen a single time; around 0.99% belongs to the top ten. The sequencing input was PBMCs. The receptors were sampled from a boy aged 2-9 years in good health and CMV-seronegative.

As DNA, the CDR3 is TGTGCCAGCAGCTCGAACAGGGATGCATCCTACGAGCAGTACTTC. Its protein is CASSSNRDASYEQYF. This chain connects TRBV7-9 to TRBJ2-7, with a tentative D call TRBD1 (6 bases). Germline lookup yields CDR1 SEHNR and CDR2 FQNEAQ (reference sequence). V gave up 4 bases and J gave up 1 base, with 14 bases separating them. The CDR3 is 15 amino acids.

The CDR3, as DNA: TGTGCCAGCAGCTCCCGTCGGACAGGTTTCTCTGGAAACACCATATATTTT. Its protein product is CASSSRRTGFSGNTIYF. The chain couples TRBV7-9 to TRBJ1-3; the match to TRBD1 covers 7 bases. The CDR3 totals 17 residues. Germline V gives CDR1 SEHNR, CDR2 FQNEAQ (reference sequence). Trimming took 4 bases from V and 0 from J; bases not matched to a gene: 9. Together with reference TRBV7-9 and TRBJ1-3, the CDR3 gives the full variable domain: DTGVSQNPRHKITKRGQNVTFRCDPISEHNRLYWYRQTLGQGPEFLTYFQNEAQLEKSRLLSDRFSAERPKGSFSTLEIQRTEQGDSAMYLCASSSRRTGFSGNTIYFGEGSWLTVV.

This clone has only a few counts. This chain connects TRBV5-1 to TRBJ2-1, with 11 bases identical to TRBD2. V dropped 0 bases and J dropped 8; count of bases not matched to a gene: 4. Germline CDR1 reads SGHRS; CDR2 reads YFSETQ. This CDR3 spans 15 amino acids. The CDR3 region is CASSLALAGGDEQFF. CDR3 DNA sequence: TGCGCCAGCAGCTTGGCCCTAGCGGGAGGAGATGAGCAGTTCTTC.

The chain is built from TRBV28 and TRBJ2-3; D possibly corresponds to TRBD2 (5 bases). The CDR3 sequence is 14 residues long. The V end lost 3 bases, the J end lost 5 bases, and 12 bases lay between the germline ends. The germline V gene encodes CDR1 MDHEN and CDR2 SYDVKM. CDR3 protein: CASSFSRGLDTQYF. In DNA form, the CDR3 reads TGTGCCAGCAGTTTCTCCAGAGGGTTAGATACGCAGTATTTT. Full variable domain (remainder filled in from reference TRBV28 and TRBJ2-3): DVKVTQSSRYLVKRTGEKVFLECVQDMDHENMFWYRQDPGLGLRLIYFSYDVKMKEKGDIPEGYSVSREKKERFSLILESASTNQTSMYLCASSFSRGLDTQYFGPGTRLTVL.

V and J are TRBV7-3 and TRBJ2-5; 8 nucleotides match TRBD2. The ends lost 1 base at V and 0 bases at J; junction bases unmatched: 4. Germline lookup yields CDR1 SGHTA and CDR2 FQGTGA. The CDR3 loop spans 16 amino acids. The CDR3 DNA follows: TGTGCCAGCAGCTTAAGCGGGGGGATGTACCAAGAGACCCAGTACTTC. Protein sequence: CASSLSGGMYQETQYF.

The CDR3 DNA reads as TGTGCCAGCAGCGAGAGTATGACAAACGAGCAGTACTTC. This sequence encodes CASSESMTNEQYF. The rearrangement links TRBV13 to TRBJ2-7; D not certain. In germline, CDR1 is PRHDT, CDR2 FYEKMQ (reference sequence). The CDR3 contains 13 residues. The V end was cut by 5 bases, the J end by 5 bases, with 13 bases between.

This chain joins TRBV30 and TRBJ2-1, with 9 positions matching TRBD1. Germline CDR1 is GTSNPN and CDR2 is SVGIG (reference sequence). The CDR3 sequence is 14 residues long. The V segment lost 2 bases and the J segment 9 bases; nucleotides outside the gene matches: 8. CDR3 protein: CAWSPTGGIFEQFF. The CDR3 DNA reads TGTGCCTGGAGTCCCACAGGGGGCATTTTTGAGCAGTTCTTC.

This chain uses TRBV30 with TRBJ2-1; 13 nucleotides align to TRBD2. CDR1 GTSNPN and CDR2 SVGIG come from the germline V gene (reference sequence). J gave up 7 bases and V 0 bases, and 6 bases lay outside the gene matches. The CDR3 runs 16 residues. The CDR3 DNA reads TGTGCCTGGAGTGTAGTTGGGGGACTAGCGGGGAATGAGCAGTTCTTC. Its protein is CAWSVVGGLAGNEQFF.

This chain connects TRBV28 to TRBJ1-1; 9 positions agree with TRBD1. Germline-derived CDR1 and CDR2 are MDHEN and SYDVKM. The CDR3 runs 15 residues. The V gene end was trimmed by 5 bases and the J gene end by 3 bases; junction bases not matched to a gene: 7. In DNA, the CDR3 is TGTGCCAGCAGTCCAGGGACAGGGTGGCACACTGAAGCTTTCTTT. Residues: CASSPGTGWHTEAFF. Combining the CDR3 with reference TRBV28 and TRBJ1-1 gives the whole variable domain DVKVTQSSRYLVKRTGEKVFLECVQDMDHENMFWYRQDPGLGLRLIYFSYDVKMKEKGDIPEGYSVSREKKERFSLILESASTNQTSMYLCASSPGTGWHTEAFFGQGTRLTVV.

The rearrangement links TRBV5-1 to TRBJ2-3; 13 nucleotides agree with TRBD2. Germline V gene data show CDR1 as SGHRS and CDR2 as YFSETQ. The CDR3 contains 15 residues. The trim removed 4 bases at V and 5 bases at J, leaving 4 bases unmatched. CDR3 loop: CASSPRTSGRDTQYF. The CDR3 DNA sequence: TGCGCCAGCAGCCCCCGGACTAGCGGGAGAGATACGCAGTATTTT.

This rearrangement joins TRBV18 to TRBJ2-7; 12 nucleotides match TRBD2. Losses at the gene ends were 6 bases for V and 5 bases for J; bases not matched to a gene: 8. The CDR3 totals 15 residues. The germline CDR1 and CDR2 sequences are KGHSH and LQKENI. CDR3 residues: CASSPGLAGRDEQYF. The CDR3 DNA reads as TGTGCCAGCTCGCCGGGACTAGCGGGCCGCGACGAGCAGTACTTC.

The chain is built from TRBV27 and TRBJ2-5; 14 bases are shared with TRBD2. The V and J ends lost 4 bases and 4 bases, in that order; junction bases with no gene match: 8. CDR1 and CDR2 (germline): MNHEY, SMNVEV (reference sequence). The CDR3 is 17 residues long. The CDR3 reads CASSSKSGTSGGETQYF. The CDR3 DNA sequence: TGTGCCAGCAGTTCTAAATCCGGGACTAGCGGGGGAGAGACCCAGTACTTC.

The V call is TRBV6-6, the J call TRBJ1-4, with TRBD1 matching over 7 bases. This CDR3 comprises 15 residues. Germline CDR1 and CDR2: MNHNY and SVGAGI (reference sequence). The junction had 9 bases not matched to a gene; V was cut back by 5 bases and J by 6 bases. CDR3 nucleotides: TGTGCCAGCAGTGCCGACAGGGAGGTTTATGAAAAACTGTTTTTT. It is translated as CASSADREVYEKLFF.

The J gene is TRBJ1-5, the V gene TRBV6-1; a possible D gene is TRBD1 (6 bases). The CDR3 consists of 18 residues. Germline CDR1 and CDR2: MNHNS and SASEGT. V lost 1 base and J 2 bases, leaving 18 bases between the germline ends. CDR3 coding DNA: TGTGCCAGCAGTGAAGAGTTCGGGGGGCTCGTTGGCAATCAGCCCCAGCATTTT. Amino acids: CASSEEFGGLVGNQPQHF.

The CDR3 region is CASSSPGQGPDYGYTF. The CDR3 DNA reads TGTGCCAGCAGTTCACCGGGACAGGGACCAGACTATGGCTACACCTTC. This rearrangement joins TRBV27 to TRBJ1-2, with 9 bases identical to TRBD1. Germline trimming cut 4 bases from V and 3 bases from J; bases unmatched to any gene: 9. The CDR3 is made up of 16 amino acids. Germline V gene sequence: CDR1 MNHEY, CDR2 SMNVEV (reference sequence).

This chain links TRBV15 with TRBJ1-1; no clear D gene. Germline V CDR1 and CDR2: LNHNV, YYDKDF (reference sequence). This CDR3 is 12 amino acids long. V was pared by 9 bases and J by 0 bases, with 8 bases between. The DNA of the CDR3 is TGTGCCACTGCTACGATGAACACTGAAGCTTTCTTT. As protein: CATATMNTEAFF.

Comment on this clone: An end of the junction differs from the germline gene, which may be a read error. Written as DNA, the CDR3 is TGTTCCAGCAGCTTATGGACACCCCTGGTACAAGAGACCCAGTACTTC. Amino acids: CSSSLWTPLVQETQYF. The chain combines TRBV7-9 with TRBJ2-5; a weak D match, TRBD1 (5 bases). The germline CDR1 and CDR2 sequences are SEHNR and FQNEAQ (reference sequence). The CDR3 totals 16 residues.

The chain joins TRBV10-3 to TRBJ1-3; 8 bases agree with TRBD1. Germline assignment: CDR1 ENHRY and CDR2 SYGVKD. The CDR3 consists of 17 residues. The V gene end was trimmed by 0 bases and the J gene end by 2 bases; junction bases not matched to a gene: 6. Written as DNA, the CDR3 is TGTGCCATCAGTGAGTCCCGGACAGGGATCACTGGAAACACCATATATTTT. Translated, it gives CAISESRTGITGNTIYF.

The J gene is TRBJ2-5, the V gene TRBV29-1, with 7 bases fitting TRBD1. The J call may be mistaken, given a closer DNA end match to TRBJ2-7. This CDR3 has 13 residues. CDR1 and CDR2 from the germline V gene are SQVTM and ANQGSEA. The CDR3 region is CSVEEAGGYEQYF. The CDR3 nucleotides read TGCAGCGTTGAAGAGGCAGGGGGCTACGAGCAGTACTTC.

In this sample, this clone turned up once. The genes are TRBV19 and TRBJ2-7, with TRBD2 matching over 13 bases. Germline CDR1 reads LNHDA; CDR2 reads SQIVND (reference sequence). The CDR3 has 17 residues. The junction had 10 bases not matched to a gene; V was cut back by 5 bases and J by 3 bases. CDR3 bases: TGTGCCAGTAGTCCCGAGACTAGCGGGGGGTCTTTCTACGAGCAGTACTTC. It codes for CASSPETSGGSFYEQYF. The complete variable domain, with remaining parts taken from reference TRBV19 and TRBJ2-7, reads DGGITQSPKYLFRKEGQNVTLSCEQNLNHDAMYWYRQDPGQGLRLIYYSQIVNDFQKGDIAEGYSVSREKKESFPLTVTSAQKNPTAFYLCASSPETSGGSFYEQYFGPGTRLTVT.

This rearrangement joins TRBV5-1 to TRBJ2-1, with TRBD2 matching 14 bases. With V trimmed by 4 bases and J by 7 bases, 7 bases remained unmatched. Germline values: CDR1 SGHRS, CDR2 YFSETQ. This CDR3 is built from 16 residues. CDR3 sequence (DNA): TGCGCCAGCAGCGGGGGCGGGACTAGCGGGAGTAATGAGCAGTTCTTC. It encodes CASSGGGTSGSNEQFF.

The CDR3 region is CASSLSAGAEAFF. In DNA form, the CDR3 reads TGTGCCAGCAGTTTATCAGCGGGGGCTGAAGCTTTCTTT. The chain recombines TRBV27 with TRBJ1-1, with D perhaps TRBD1 (5 bases). The germline V gene has CDR1 MNHEY and CDR2 SMNVEV (reference sequence). This CDR3 region has 13 residues. Trimming cost V 0 bases and J 6 bases, with 8 bases left between them.

This chain links TRBV7-3 with TRBJ2-3; the match to TRBD2 covers 7 bases. CDR3 length: 16 amino acids. V lost 0 bases, J lost 2 bases, and 5 bases stayed unmatched. The V gene's germline CDR1 is SGHTA and CDR2 FQGTGA. CDR3 sequence: CASSLTGRGDTDTQYF. The DNA for the CDR3 is TGTGCCAGCAGCTTAACTGGTCGGGGGGACACAGATACGCAGTATTTT.